This T cell receptor beta chain was observed in a study of blood T cell repertoires in COVID-19. Study summary: Whether acute or convalescent, the COVID-19 samples came from the United States, Italy and Spain. PBMCs, B-cell-depleted T cells, or T cells were the source of the cDNA or gDNA that made up the material.

As originally analysed: Amplification of reference gene primers provided the estimated nucleated cell counts. Using immunoSEQ multiplex PCR, the repertoire was profiled, and TCRdb retains in-frame clones only, with some absent. That table furnishes V, J and clone size, whereas the DNA furnished D and trimming. This sample has about 220,000 clones, with about 79% found just once. CDR1 and CDR2 from the germline V gene are SGHTA and FQGNSA. The V gene end was trimmed by 5 bases and the J gene end by 7 bases; junction bases not matched to a gene: 6. The CDR3 is made up of 14 amino acids. The genes are TRBV7-2 and TRBJ1-4; the match to TRBD1 covers 8 bases. The receptor comes from a man aged 45-60 years with active or convalescent COVID-19. Specimen: peripheral blood. The DNA for the CDR3 is TGTGCCAGCAGCCCACAGGGGGGCGGTGAAAAACTGTTTTTT. It translates to CASSPQGGGEKLFF.